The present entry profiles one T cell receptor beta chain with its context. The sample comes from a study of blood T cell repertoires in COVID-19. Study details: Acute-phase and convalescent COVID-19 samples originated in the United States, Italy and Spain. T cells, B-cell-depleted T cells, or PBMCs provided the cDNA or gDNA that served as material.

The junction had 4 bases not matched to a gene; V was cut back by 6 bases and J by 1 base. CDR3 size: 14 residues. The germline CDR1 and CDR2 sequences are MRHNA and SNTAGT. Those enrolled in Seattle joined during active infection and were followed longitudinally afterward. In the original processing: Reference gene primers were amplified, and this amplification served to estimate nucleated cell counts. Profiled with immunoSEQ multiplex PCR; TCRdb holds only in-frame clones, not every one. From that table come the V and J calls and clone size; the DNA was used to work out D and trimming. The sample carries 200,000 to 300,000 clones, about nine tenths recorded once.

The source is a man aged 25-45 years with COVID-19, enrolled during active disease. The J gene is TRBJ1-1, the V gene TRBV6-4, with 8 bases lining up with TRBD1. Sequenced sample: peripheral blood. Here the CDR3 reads CASRSTGANTEAFF. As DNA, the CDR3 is TGTGCCAGCAGATCGACAGGGGCGAACACTGAAGCTTTCTTT.